The next 14 T cell receptor beta chains were all read from a single sample in a study of shared clonotypes between healthy human individuals. Using immunoSEQ multiplex PCR, the repertoire was profiled, and TCRdb retains in-frame clones only, with some absent. Here the sample spans hundreds of thousands of clones, 74% being singletons. The sequenced sample consisted of memory CD4+ T cells sorted from blood. Subset meaning: CD45RA-negative fraction. The source of these receptors is a woman between 25 and 40 years old in good health.

V gene TRBV5-4 combines with J gene TRBJ1-3, with D perhaps matching TRBD1 (5 bases). V gave up 0 bases and J gave up 0 bases, with 13 bases separating them. Per the germline V gene, CDR1 is SGHNT and CDR2 is YYREEE (reference sequence). The CDR3 sequence is 17 residues long. CDR3 sequence (DNA): TGTGCCAGCAGCTTGGGGCTGGGGGGACTCTCTGGAAACACCATATATTTT. Its translation: CASSLGLGGLSGNTIYF.

The chain is built from TRBV28 and TRBJ2-1, with TRBD2 as a possible D gene (6 bases). In germline, CDR1 is MDHEN, CDR2 SYDVKM. Trimming removed 4 bases at V and 5 bases at J, with 27 bases between. This CDR3 comprises 19 residues. The CDR3 DNA sequence: TGTGCCAGCAGTTCCCATTGGGGACGGGAGAGTCGGTCGGACAATGAGCAGTTCTTC. It codes for CASSSHWGRESRSDNEQFF.

The gene calls are TRBV19 and TRBJ2-1; 7 positions match TRBD1. This CDR3 has 15 amino acids. The germline CDR1 and CDR2 sequences are LNHDA and SQIVND (reference sequence). With 4 bases clipped from V and 7 bases from J, the junction kept 10 bases outside the gene matches. CDR3 in DNA: TGTGCCAGTAGTACCCCCGGGCAGGGGGTAAATGAGCAGTTCTTC. This sequence encodes CASSTPGQGVNEQFF.

The rearrangement links TRBV2 to TRBJ2-3; no clear D gene. The CDR3 is 11 residues long. The V end was cut by 8 bases, the J end by 6 bases, with 9 bases between. CDR1 is SNHLY, CDR2 FYNNEI, per germline. The CDR3 DNA reads TGTGCCAGCCCCTCGGCGGATACGCAGTATTTT. Its protein product is CASPSADTQYF.

This chain uses TRBV18 with TRBJ2-6; D is ambiguous. The germline V gene has CDR1 KGHSH and CDR2 LQKENI. CDR3 length equals 13 residues. Trimming cost V 3 bases and J 2 bases, with 2 bases left between them. The DNA of the CDR3 is TGTGCCAGCTCACCGCCTGGGGCCAACGTCCTGACTTTC. Its protein is CASSPPGANVLTF.

This clone occurred a few times. Other DNA sequences in the sample encode the same CDR3. The genes are TRBV11-1 and TRBJ2-7; TRBD1 agrees at 7 bases. After removal of 5 bases from V and 3 bases from J, the junction contained 7 bases not matched to a gene. Germline V gives CDR1 SGHAT, CDR2 FQDESV (reference sequence). The CDR3 runs 14 residues. CDR3 loop: CASSPQRDSYEQYF. The CDR3 region has the DNA TGTGCCAGCAGCCCCCAGAGGGACAGCTACGAGCAGTACTTC.

This clone was picked up one time. V and J are TRBV6-1 and TRBJ1-3, with 7 bases aligning to TRBD1. With 6 bases clipped from V and 3 bases from J, the junction kept 8 bases outside the gene matches. The CDR3 covers 15 residues. The germline gives CDR1 MNHNS, CDR2 SASEGT. The CDR3 reads CASRPPGQHGNTIYF. CDR3 coding DNA: TGTGCCAGCAGACCACCGGGACAGCATGGAAACACCATATATTTT.

This rearrangement joins TRBV7-9 to TRBJ1-3; maybe TRBD1 (6 bases). Germline values: CDR1 SEHNR, CDR2 FQNEAQ (reference sequence). The CDR3 is 15 amino acids. Between the trimmed V and J ends, which lost 1 base and 7 bases, there was a span of 14 bases. CDR3 DNA: TGTGCCAGCAGCTTAGAACAGGGCCCGGTGAACACCATATATTTT. It yields the protein CASSLEQGPVNTIYF.

This chain joins TRBV6-6 and TRBJ2-5, with D unresolved. Germline V CDR1 and CDR2: MNHNY, SVGAGI (reference sequence). The ends were cut back, 2 bases at V and 12 bases at J, with 25 bases in the middle. The CDR3 consists of 16 residues. Here the CDR3 DNA reads TGTGCCAGCAGTTACACGGACCCAGCGACCGGCTCCGTTAAGTACTTC. Its translation is CASSYTDPATGSVKYF.

A note on this clone: In the same sample, other DNA sequences code for this CDR3. This rearrangement joins TRBV6-1 to TRBJ1-5, with 7 bases fitting TRBD1. This CDR3 spans 15 amino acids. With 2 bases clipped from V and 4 bases from J, the junction kept 5 bases outside the gene matches. Germline loops: CDR1 MNHNS, CDR2 SASEGT. Written as DNA, the CDR3 is TGTGCCAGCAGTGAAAGGGACAGCCCTAATCAGCCCCAGCATTTT. Its protein product is CASSERDSPNQPQHF.

V is TRBV23-1 and J is TRBJ1-4; tentatively, D is TRBD1 (5 bases). TRBV23-1 is reported as an ORF; its role is uncertain. V dropped 0 bases and J dropped 7 bases, with 12 bases sitting between them. The CDR3 contains 15 residues. The CDR3 nucleotides read TGCGCCAGCAGTCAATCGGGGCACGGCTGTGAAAAACTGTTTTTT. It codes for CASSQSGHGCEKLFF.

This clone came up once. V and J are TRBV18 and TRBJ1-3; D uncertain. The CDR3 covers 16 residues. Between the trimmed V and J ends, which lost 0 bases and 0 bases, there was a span of 9 bases. Germline CDR1 and CDR2: KGHSH and LQKENI. CDR3 loop: CASSPPGVSSGNTIYF. The CDR3 bases are TGTGCCAGCTCACCACCGGGCGTTAGCTCTGGAAACACCATATATTTT.

The rearrangement links TRBV27 to TRBJ2-2; TRBD2 aligns across 13 bases. The CDR3 totals 15 residues. Germline V CDR1 and CDR2: MNHEY, SMNVEV (reference sequence). Trimming took 6 bases from V and 8 from J; bases not matched to a gene: 6. The CDR3 DNA sequence: TGTGCCAGCAGCCGGGGACTAGCGGGATGGGGGGAGCTGTTTTTT. Protein: CASSRGLAGWGELFF.

The chain has TRBV19 and TRBJ1-2; D ambiguous. V was trimmed by 2 bases and J by 4 bases, leaving 17 bases between them. This CDR3 has 16 residues. Germline CDR1 LNHDA, CDR2 SQIVND (reference sequence). The CDR3 sequence: CASSIRAEAGGYGYTF. CDR3 sequence (DNA): TGTGCCAGTAGTATACGTGCGGAGGCTGGTGGCTATGGCTACACCTTC.